This TCR beta chain was observed in a study of blood T cell repertoires in COVID-19 (TCRdb year 2020). The study in broad terms: Samples covering the acute and convalescent phases of COVID-19 were provided by collaborators in the United States, Italy and Spain. The material from the prospective study consisted of cDNA or gDNA derived from T cells, B-cell-depleted T cells, or PBMCs. Deeply sampled blood TCRbeta repertoires from subjects exposed to, actively infected with, or recovered from COVID-19 were included in the dataset. The repertoires were made available in a free public database intended to serve as a resource for research on the immune response to SARS-CoV-2. Samples came from the ongoing ImmuneRACE study (first 160 participants) plus 1,254 subjects from 6 global collaborators. Sample metadata almost always included a de-identified subject ID, COVID-19 status, age in years and sex. HLA class I and class II types, where available, came from metadata supplied by the sample provider rather than from assay-based typing.

The research as a whole found: The quantity of clinical and demographic metadata differed by source and by participant and was supplied without curation.

Measured from the cysteine to the phenylalanine, the CDR3 is 13 residues long. Only the CDR3 region is kept as DNA, spanning 39 bases read in frame from base 1. V is trimmed back by 4 bases and J by 8 bases, and the junction contains 7 bases that no gene match accounts for. CDR1 and CDR2 were assigned from the germline V gene (reference sequence) as LGHDT and YNNKEL. Participants in the prospective study were aged about 18 to 90 years, lived in 24 United States geographic areas, and enrolled through a virtual design. In the prospective study, cohorts were assigned on the basis of participant-reported clinical history obtained from a screening survey and a study questionnaire. ImmuneRACE Cohort 3 recovered participants were defined by two consecutive negative NP/OP PCR tests, healthcare professional clearance, or symptom resolution. Each participant in the prospective study had whole blood, serum and a nasopharyngeal or oropharyngeal swab collected by mobile phlebotomists. Prospective study participants could optionally give additional blood draws and questionnaires over an approximately two-month period. Before DNA extraction, blood samples from the prospective study were shipped at room temperature or frozen.

TCRbeta CDR3 regions were amplified from genomic DNA using the immunoSEQ Assay, a bias-controlled multiplex PCR. In the paper's pipeline: The number of nucleated cells in each sample was estimated by amplification of reference gene primers within the assay. To quantify the absolute abundance of each unique TCRbeta CDR3 rearrangement, sequence reads were collapsed and filtered. For each sample, productive Simpson clonality was calculated as the square root of Simpson's diversity index over productive rearrangements. The source is immuneACCESS, and TCRdb retained only in-frame sequences with V and J called. Part of the clones is not carried over; for the studies checked, unresolved V genes explain less than half of this, and the remainder is unexplained. That table furnishes V, J and clone size, whereas the DNA furnished D and trimming. The sample table records 300,000 to 450,000 clones; 88% of these occur just once. Approximately 1.2% of the sample belongs to the ten largest clones.

Points on this clone: The clone's antigen remains unknown. No much larger clone is present one base from it, and per-base qualities are unavailable.

Specimen: PBMCs or T cells enriched from blood (not recorded which). This sequence originates from a woman between 18 and 29 years old who had recovered from COVID-19. The V and J genes are TRBV3-1 (or the pseudogene TRBV3-2) and TRBJ1-2, with TRBD1 matching 7 junction bases. In nucleotide form, the sequence is TGTGCCAGCAGCCCGGGACAGTTTCAAGGCTACACCTTC. Translated, this is CASSPGQFQGYTF.